A selection of T cell receptor beta chains follows, all from one sample in a study of OX40 agonist ivuxolimab in advanced cancers. Measured with immunoSEQ multiplex PCR; TCRdb has only the in-frame clones, and not every one. The repertoire holds about 28,000 clones, with more than 70% as singletons. Sequencing used CD4+ or CD8+ T cells sorted from blood, obtained in a trial of the OX40 agonist ivuxolimab. Receptor source: an adult with an advanced solid tumor such as melanoma, head and neck, liver or kidney cancer. Both conserved end residues are part of each CDR3. D genes are given only for firm matches.

CASSGDQGTHTEAFF NA TRBJ1-1 TRBV5-6
CASGSWRDTQYF NA TRBJ2-3 TRBV6-1
CASSFTGGSRDTQYF TRBD2 TRBJ2-3 TRBV7-6
CASSFQSGQGTEAFF NA TRBJ1-1 TRBV7-9
CASSMGLAGAVDTQYF TRBD2 TRBJ2-3 TRBV7-9
CASSQGTAIGNTIYF NA TRBJ1-3 TRBV14
CASSLYGSSYNEQFF NA TRBJ2-1 TRBV23-1
CASSLGGTEWYEQYF NA TRBJ2-7 TRBV7-9
CASSNLSGPEPEQFF TRBD2 TRBJ2-1 TRBV7-9
CAISPGTGLDTQYF TRBD1 TRBJ2-3 TRBV10-3
CASSEAPGRYEQYF TRBD2 TRBJ2-7 TRBV2
CASSYGTGPYSGNTIYF NA TRBJ1-3 TRBV19